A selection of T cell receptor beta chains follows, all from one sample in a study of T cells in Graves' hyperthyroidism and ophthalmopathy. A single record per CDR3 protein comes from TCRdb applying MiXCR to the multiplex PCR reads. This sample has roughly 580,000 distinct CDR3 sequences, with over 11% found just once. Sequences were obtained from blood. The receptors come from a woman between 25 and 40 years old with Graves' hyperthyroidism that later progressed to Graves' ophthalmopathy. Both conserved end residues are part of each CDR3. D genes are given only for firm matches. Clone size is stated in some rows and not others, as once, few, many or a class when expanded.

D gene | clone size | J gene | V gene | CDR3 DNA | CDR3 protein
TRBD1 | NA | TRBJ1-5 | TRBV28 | TGTGCCAGCAGCCAGGGGGGGGGTAATCCCCAGCATTTT | CASSQGGGNPQHF
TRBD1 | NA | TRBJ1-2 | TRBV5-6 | TGTGCCAGCAGCTTGGCCGGACAGGGGTTCTATGGCTACACCTTC | CASSLAGQGFYGYTF
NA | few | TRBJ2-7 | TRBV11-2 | TGTGCCAGCAGTTTGGGGCCCTACACCGAGCAGTACTTC | CASSLGPYTEQYF
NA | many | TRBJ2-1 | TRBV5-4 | TGTGCCAGCAGCTTGGCCGGGACCGATGGTGAGCAGTTCTTC | CASSLAGTDGEQFF
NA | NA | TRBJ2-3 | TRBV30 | TGTGCCGAGGCCTGGTTAGGCACAGATACGCAGTATTTT | CAEAWLGTDTQYF
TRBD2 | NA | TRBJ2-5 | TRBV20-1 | TGCAGTGGTATGGGACTAGCGGCCGCCGAGTACCAAGAGACCCAGTACTTC | CSGMGLAAAEYQETQYF
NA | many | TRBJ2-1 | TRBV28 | TGTGCCAGCAGTTTGGGAGACAGGTTCAATGGGCAGTTCTTC | CASSLGDRFNGQFF
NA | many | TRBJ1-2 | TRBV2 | TGTGCCAGCAGTGAAAACAGGGTGGCTGGCTACACCTTC | CASSENRVAGYTF
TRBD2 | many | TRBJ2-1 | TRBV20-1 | TGCAGTGCTGAACCCGGGACTAGCGGGAACAATGAGCAGTTCTTC | CSAEPGTSGNNEQFF
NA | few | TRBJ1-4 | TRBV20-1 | TGCAGTGCTAGAGGGGGTGGGGGTAATGAAAAACTGTTTTTT | CSARGGGGNEKLFF
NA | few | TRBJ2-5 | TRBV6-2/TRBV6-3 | TGTGCCAGCAGTCTAGACGGGGGACAAGAGACCCAGTACTTC | CASSLDGGQETQYF
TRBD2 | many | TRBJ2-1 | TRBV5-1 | TGCGCCAGCAGGGGACTAGCGGGAGTGGATGAGCAGTTCTTC | CASRGLAGVDEQFF
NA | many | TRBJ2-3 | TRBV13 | TGTGCCAGCAGCCCCAGATCTGTCCTCACAGATACGCAGTATTTT | CASSPRSVLTDTQYF
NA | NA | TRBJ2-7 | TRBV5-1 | TGCGCCAGCAGATCGCCCAAGGGGGAGCTGGGGTACGAGCAGTACTTC | CASRSPKGELGYEQYF
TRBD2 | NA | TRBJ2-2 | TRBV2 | TGTGCCAGCAGCCAAAGGACGGGAGGCGGGGAGCTGTTTTTT | CASSQRTGGGELFF
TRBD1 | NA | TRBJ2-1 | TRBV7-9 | TGTGCCAGCAGCTTGGGGACAGCTAGATCCAATGAGCAGTTCTTC | CASSLGTARSNEQFF
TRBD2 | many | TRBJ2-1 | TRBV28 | TGTGCCAGCAGCCCCCTCAGCGGGAGGGCCAAGGACAATGAGCAGTTCTTC | CASSPLSGRAKDNEQFF
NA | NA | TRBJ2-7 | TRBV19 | TGTGCCAGTAGAGAGACGAGATTTAGCGACGAGCAGTACTTC | CASRETRFSDEQYF
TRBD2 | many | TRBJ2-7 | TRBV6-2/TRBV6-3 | TGTGCCAGCAGTTCCACGGCACGGGGCGGGAGGACCTACGAGCAGTACTTC | CASSSTARGGRTYEQYF
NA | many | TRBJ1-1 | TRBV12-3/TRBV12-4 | TGTGCCAGCAGATACGGTCCGAACACTGAAGCTTTCTTT | CASRYGPNTEAFF
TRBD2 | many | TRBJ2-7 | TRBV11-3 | TGTGCCAGCAGCTCTCACGGACTAGCGGGCCAAACCTACGAGCAGTACTTC | CASSSHGLAGQTYEQYF
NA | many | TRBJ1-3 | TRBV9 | TGTGCCAGCAGCGCCCGGGACGCGAGCTCTGGAAACACCATATATTTT | CASSARDASSGNTIYF
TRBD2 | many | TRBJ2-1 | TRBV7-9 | TGTGCCAGCAGCTTCGCACTAGCGGATCACAATGAGCAGTTCTTC | CASSFALADHNEQFF
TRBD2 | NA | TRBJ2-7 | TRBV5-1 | TGCGCCAGCAGCTCGCCTAGCGGGATAAGCTCCTACGAGCAGTACTTC | CASSSPSGISSYEQYF
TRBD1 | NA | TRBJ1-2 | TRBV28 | TGTGCCAGCAGTACGGGACAGGACCCCTATGGCTACACCTTC | CASSTGQDPYGYTF
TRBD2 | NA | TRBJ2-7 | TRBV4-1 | TGCGCCAGCAGCCAAGGGACTAGTGGACTCTACGAGCAGTACTTC | CASSQGTSGLYEQYF
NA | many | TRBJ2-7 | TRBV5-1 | TGCGCCAGCAGCTGGAGGGGGGCTCCGGCGCACGAGCAGTACTTC | CASSWRGAPAHEQYF
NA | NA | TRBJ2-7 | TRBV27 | TGTGCCAGCAGCTTTCGGGGAAAACTTGACTACGAGCAGTACTTC | CASSFRGKLDYEQYF
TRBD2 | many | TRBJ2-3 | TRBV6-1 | TGTGCCAGCAGTAAACTAGCGGTCACAGATACGCAGTATTTT | CASSKLAVTDTQYF
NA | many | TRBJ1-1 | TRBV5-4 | TGTGCCAGCACCCTCGGGGGGGGTCCTGAAGCTTTCTTT | CASTLGGGPEAFF
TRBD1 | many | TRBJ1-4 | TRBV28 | TGTGCCAGCAAGCCAACAGGGGCGGTCGAAAAACTGTTTTTT | CASKPTGAVEKLFF
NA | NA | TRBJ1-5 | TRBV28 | TGTGCCAGCAGTTACAGTAACAAGCCCCAGCATTTT | CASSYSNKPQHF
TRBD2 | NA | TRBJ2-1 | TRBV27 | TGTGCCAGCAGCATTCTAGCGGGAGGGCGTCATGAGCAGTTCTTC | CASSILAGGRHEQFF
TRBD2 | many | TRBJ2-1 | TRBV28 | TGTGCCAGCAGCTTGCCGACTAGCGGTTACAATGAGCAGTTCTTC | CASSLPTSGYNEQFF
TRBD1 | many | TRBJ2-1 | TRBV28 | TGTGCCAGCAGTCGAGGACAGGGCTTGGGTGAGCAGTTCTTC | CASSRGQGLGEQFF
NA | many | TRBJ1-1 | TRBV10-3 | TGTGCCATCAAGGAACGGGGGCTTTCCGTTGAAGCTTTCTTT | CAIKERGLSVEAFF
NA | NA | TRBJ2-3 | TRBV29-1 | TGCAGCGGGGACCTGGGGACAGATACGCAGTATTTT | CSGDLGTDTQYF
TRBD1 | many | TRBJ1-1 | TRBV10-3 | TGTGCCGTCCTCCTGGGGGACAGGGCCACTGAAGCTTTCTTT | CAVLLGDRATEAFF
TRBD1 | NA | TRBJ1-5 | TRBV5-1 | TGCGCCAGCAGCCCGCAAGGACAGGGGTGGGGCAATCAGCCCCAGCATTTT | CASSPQGQGWGNQPQHF
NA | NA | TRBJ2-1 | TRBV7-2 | TGTGCCAGCAGCTTAGGGCCGACCAACTACAATGAGCAGTTCTTC | CASSLGPTNYNEQFF
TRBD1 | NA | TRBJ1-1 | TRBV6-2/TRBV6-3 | TGTGCCAGCAGGCTGACAGGGACTGAAGCTTTCTTT | CASRLTGTEAFF
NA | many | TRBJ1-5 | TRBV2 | TGTGCCAGCAGTGAAGCGCTTCGGTGGCAGGGAGGGCGAAATCAGCCCCAGCATTTT | CASSEALRWQGGRNQPQHF
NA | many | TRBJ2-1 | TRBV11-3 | TGTGCCCCCAGGCCGGCCAAGGAGGACAATGAGCAGTTCTTC | CAPRPAKEDNEQFF